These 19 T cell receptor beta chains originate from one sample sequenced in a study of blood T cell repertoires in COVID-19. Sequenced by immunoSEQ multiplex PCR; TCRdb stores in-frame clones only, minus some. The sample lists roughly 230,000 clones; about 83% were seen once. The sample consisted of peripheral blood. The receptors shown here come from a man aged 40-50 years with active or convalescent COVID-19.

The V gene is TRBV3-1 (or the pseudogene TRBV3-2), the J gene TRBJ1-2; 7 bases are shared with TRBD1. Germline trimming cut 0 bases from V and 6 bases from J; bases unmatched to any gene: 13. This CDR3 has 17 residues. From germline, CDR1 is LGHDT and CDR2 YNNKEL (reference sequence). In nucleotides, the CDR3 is TGTGCCAGCAGCCAAGACTCCGGATTTGTAGGGGGCGATGGCTACACCTTC. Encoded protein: CASSQDSGFVGGDGYTF.

The CDR3 bases are TGTGCCAGTAGTCCAGTTATCGGAAACACCATATATTTT. Translating gives CASSPVIGNTIYF. The rearrangement uses TRBV19 and TRBJ1-3; D call uncertain. Germline loops: CDR1 LNHDA, CDR2 SQIVND (reference sequence). Trimming shortened V by 5 bases and J by 4 bases, and 9 bases separated the two germline ends. The CDR3 runs 13 residues.

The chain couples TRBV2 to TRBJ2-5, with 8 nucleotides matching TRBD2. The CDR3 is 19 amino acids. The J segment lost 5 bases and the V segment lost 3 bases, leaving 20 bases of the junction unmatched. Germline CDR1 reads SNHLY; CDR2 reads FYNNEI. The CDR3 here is CASSESPKWVAGPLETQYF. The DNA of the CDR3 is TGTGCCAGCAGTGAGTCCCCTAAATGGGTAGCGGGGCCGCTGGAGACCCAGTACTTC.

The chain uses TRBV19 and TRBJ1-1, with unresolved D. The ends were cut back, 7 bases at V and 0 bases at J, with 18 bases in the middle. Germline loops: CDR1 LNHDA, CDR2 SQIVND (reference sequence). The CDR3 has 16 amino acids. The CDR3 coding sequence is TGTGCCAGTACTCCCCGGGGTAGCAAGTTGAACACTGAAGCTTTCTTT. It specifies CASTPRGSKLNTEAFF. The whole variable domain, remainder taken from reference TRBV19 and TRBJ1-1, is DGGITQSPKYLFRKEGQNVTLSCEQNLNHDAMYWYRQDPGQGLRLIYYSQIVNDFQKGDIAEGYSVSREKKESFPLTVTSAQKNPTAFYLCASTPRGSKLNTEAFFGQGTRLTVV.

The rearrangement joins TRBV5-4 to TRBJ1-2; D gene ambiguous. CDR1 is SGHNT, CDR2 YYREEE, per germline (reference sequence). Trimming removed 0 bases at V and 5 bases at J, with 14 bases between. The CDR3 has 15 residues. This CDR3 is CASSLGDREAYGYTF. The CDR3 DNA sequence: TGTGCCAGCAGCTTGGGCGACCGGGAGGCTTATGGCTACACCTTC.

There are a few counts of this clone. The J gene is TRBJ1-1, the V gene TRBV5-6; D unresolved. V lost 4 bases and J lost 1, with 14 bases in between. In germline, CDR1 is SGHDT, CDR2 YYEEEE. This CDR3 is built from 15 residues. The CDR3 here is CASSIRRTGNTEAFF. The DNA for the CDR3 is TGTGCCAGCAGCATCAGGAGGACCGGGAACACTGAAGCTTTCTTT.

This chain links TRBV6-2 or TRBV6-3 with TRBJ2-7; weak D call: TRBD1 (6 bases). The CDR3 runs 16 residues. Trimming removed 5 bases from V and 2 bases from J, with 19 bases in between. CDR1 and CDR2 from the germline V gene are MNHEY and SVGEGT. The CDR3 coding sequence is TGTGCCAGCAGTCCGGGACATTCAGGAGGTGCCTACGAGCAGTACTTC. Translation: CASSPGHSGGAYEQYF.

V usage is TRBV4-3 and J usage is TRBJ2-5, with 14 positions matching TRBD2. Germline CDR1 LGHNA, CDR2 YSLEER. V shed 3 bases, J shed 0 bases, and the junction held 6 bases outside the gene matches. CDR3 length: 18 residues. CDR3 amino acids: CASSHERLAGGYQETQYF. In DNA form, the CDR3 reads TGCGCCAGCAGCCACGAGAGACTAGCGGGGGGGTACCAAGAGACCCAGTACTTC.

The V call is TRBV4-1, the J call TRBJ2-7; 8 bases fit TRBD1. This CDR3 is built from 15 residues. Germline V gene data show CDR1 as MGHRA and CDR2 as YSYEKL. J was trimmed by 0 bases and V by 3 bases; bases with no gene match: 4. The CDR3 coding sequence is TGCGCCAGCAGCCATACAGGGGGGTACTCCTACGAGCAGTACTTC. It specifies CASSHTGGYSYEQYF.

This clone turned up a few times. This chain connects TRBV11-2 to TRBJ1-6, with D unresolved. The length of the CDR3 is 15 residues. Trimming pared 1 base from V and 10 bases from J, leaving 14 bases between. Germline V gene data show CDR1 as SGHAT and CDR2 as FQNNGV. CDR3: CASSLGSRVYSPLHF. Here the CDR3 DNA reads TGTGCCAGCAGCTTAGGTAGTCGGGTTTACTCACCCCTCCACTTT.

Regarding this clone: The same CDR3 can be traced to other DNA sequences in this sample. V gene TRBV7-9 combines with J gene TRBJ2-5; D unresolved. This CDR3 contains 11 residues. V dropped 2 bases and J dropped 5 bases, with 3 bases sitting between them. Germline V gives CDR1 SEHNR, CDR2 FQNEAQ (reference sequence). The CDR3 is CASSLQETQYF. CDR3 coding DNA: TGTGCCAGCAGCTTACAGGAGACCCAGTACTTC.

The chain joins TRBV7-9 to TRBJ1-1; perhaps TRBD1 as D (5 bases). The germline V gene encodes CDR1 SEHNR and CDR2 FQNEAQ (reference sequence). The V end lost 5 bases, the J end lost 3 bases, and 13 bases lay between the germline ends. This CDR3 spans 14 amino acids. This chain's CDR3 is CASSPTGPYTEAFF. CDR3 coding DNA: TGTGCCAGCAGCCCAACAGGACCGTACACTGAAGCTTTCTTT.

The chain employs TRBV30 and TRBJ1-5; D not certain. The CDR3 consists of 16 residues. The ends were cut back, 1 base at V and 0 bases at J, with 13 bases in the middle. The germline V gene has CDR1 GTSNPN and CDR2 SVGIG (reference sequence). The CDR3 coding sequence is TGTGCCTGGAGTGACCGACAATCCCATAGCAATCAGCCCCAGCATTTT. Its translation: CAWSDRQSHSNQPQHF.

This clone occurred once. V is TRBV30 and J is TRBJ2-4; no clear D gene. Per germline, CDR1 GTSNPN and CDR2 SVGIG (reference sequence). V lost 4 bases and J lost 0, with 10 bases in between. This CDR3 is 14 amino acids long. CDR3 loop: CAWKHGVAKNIQYF. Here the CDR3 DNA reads TGTGCCTGGAAACACGGAGTAGCCAAAAACATTCAGTACTTC.

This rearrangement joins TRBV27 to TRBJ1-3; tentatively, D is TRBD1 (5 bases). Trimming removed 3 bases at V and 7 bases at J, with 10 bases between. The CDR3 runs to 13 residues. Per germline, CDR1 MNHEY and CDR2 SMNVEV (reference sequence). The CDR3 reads CASSLSGENTIYF. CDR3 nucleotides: TGTGCCAGCAGTTTGTCGGGGGAGAACACCATATATTTT.

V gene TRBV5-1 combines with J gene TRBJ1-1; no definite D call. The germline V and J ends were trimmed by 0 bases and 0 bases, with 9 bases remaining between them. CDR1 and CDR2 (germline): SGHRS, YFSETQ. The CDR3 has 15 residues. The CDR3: CASSLVAGMNTEAFF. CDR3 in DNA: TGCGCCAGCAGCTTGGTTGCCGGGATGAACACTGAAGCTTTCTTT.

CDR3 amino acids: CASSSARQGFTQPQHF. The DNA of the CDR3 is TGTGCCAGTAGTTCGGCGCGACAGGGTTTTACTCAGCCCCAGCATTTT. The rearrangement joins TRBV19 to TRBJ1-5; 7 bases match TRBD1. The J segment lost 6 bases and the V segment lost 5 bases, leaving 13 bases of the junction unmatched. Germline-derived CDR1 and CDR2 are LNHDA and SQIVND (reference sequence). This CDR3 region has 16 residues. Based on the CDR3 plus reference TRBV19 and TRBJ1-5, the full variable domain is DGGITQSPKYLFRKEGQNVTLSCEQNLNHDAMYWYRQDPGQGLRLIYYSQIVNDFQKGDIAEGYSVSREKKESFPLTVTSAQKNPTAFYLCASSSARQGFTQPQHFGDGTRLSIL.

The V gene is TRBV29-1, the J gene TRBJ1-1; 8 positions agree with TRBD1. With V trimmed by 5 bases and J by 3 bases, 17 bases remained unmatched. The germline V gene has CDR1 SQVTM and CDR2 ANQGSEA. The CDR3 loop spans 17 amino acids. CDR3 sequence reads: CSVIIWESQGQDTEAFF. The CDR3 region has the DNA TGCAGCGTTATAATTTGGGAGAGCCAGGGACAGGACACTGAAGCTTTCTTT.

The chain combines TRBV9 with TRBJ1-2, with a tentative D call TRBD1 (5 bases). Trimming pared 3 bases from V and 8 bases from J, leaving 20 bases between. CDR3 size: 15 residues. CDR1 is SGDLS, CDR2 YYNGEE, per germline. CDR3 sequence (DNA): TGTGCCAGCAGCGAGCGGGACCGGTCAGGGCGCGGCTACACCTTC. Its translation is CASSERDRSGRGYTF. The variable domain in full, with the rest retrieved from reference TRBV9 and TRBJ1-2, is DSGVTQTPKHLITATGQRVTLRCSPRSGDLSVYWYQQSLDQGLQFLIQYYNGEERAKGNILERFSAQQFPDLHSELNLSSLELGDSALYFCASSERDRSGRGYTFGSGTRLTVV.